This T cell receptor beta chain was captured in a study of cytomegalovirus exposure and HLA in healthy donors. Primers for the PCR totalled 60 Vbeta and 13 Jbeta. Sequenced by immunoSEQ multiplex PCR; TCRdb stores in-frame clones only, minus some. This table has 150,000 to 200,000 clones, approximately 88% appearing once. To note about this clone: What it binds is not known.

Broader study findings: The study listed roughly 150 cytomegalovirus-associated TCR beta chains. In an earlier analysis, most TCR beta V segments were productive about 90% or about 30% of the time.

Sequencing input: PBMCs. This TCR came from a man aged 25 to 40 in good health and CMV-seronegative.

The CDR3 coding sequence is TGCGCCAGCAGCCCCAGGGAGACAGGTGTCTTAGAGCAGTACTTC. This encodes CASSPRETGVLEQYF. J is TRBJ2-7 and V is TRBV4-3, with a possible D match to TRBD1 (6 bases). V was pared by 4 bases and J by 7 bases, with 20 bases between. Germline-derived CDR1 and CDR2 are LGHNA and YSLEER. CDR3 size: 15 residues.